These 2 T cell receptor beta chains were all obtained from the same sample, sequenced in a study of blood T cell repertoires in COVID-19. Repertoires were generated with immunoSEQ multiplex PCR, while TCRdb's copy carries only in-frame clones and drops some. The sample yields 250,000 or so clones, roughly nine tenths seen once. The sample taken for sequencing was peripheral blood. These receptors originate from a woman aged 40 to 55 who had recovered from COVID-19.

The rearrangement joins TRBV3-1 (or the pseudogene TRBV3-2) to TRBJ2-1, with 9 bases matching TRBD2. J was trimmed by 3 bases and V by 1 base; bases with no gene match: 4. The CDR3 is made up of 16 amino acids. Germline CDR1 LGHDT, CDR2 YNNKEL (reference sequence). The CDR3 region has the DNA TGTGCCAGCAGCCAAGTCTCTAGCGGGGACTACAATGAGCAGTTCTTC. The encoded protein is CASSQVSSGDYNEQFF.

The chain employs TRBV21-1 and TRBJ2-3; the DNA was not used to check the table's D call, TRBD2. TRBV21-1 is a documented pseudogene. The CDR3 covers 18 residues. The CDR3 spells CASSKEHLLAGPTDTQYF. In DNA form, the CDR3 reads TGTGCCAGCAGCAAAGAGCACCTTCTAGCGGGTCCGACAGATACGCAGTATTTT.